This T cell receptor beta chain is from a study of shared clonotypes between healthy human individuals. This CDR3 has 13 residues. The V and J ends lost 0 bases and 5 bases respectively, with 8 bases between them. The V gene's germline CDR1 is SGDLS and CDR2 YYNGEE. Notes on this clone: Additional DNA sequences in this sample encode the identical CDR3.

This table comes from immunoSEQ multiplex PCR, and its TCRdb copy is limited to in-frame clones, with some not included. This sample yields some 2 million clones, of which about 95% are seen a single time; about 1.1% belongs to the top ten. The naive CD8 subset, CD45RO-negative cells positively selected for CCR7, excluded terminally differentiated effector memory CD45RA+ cells. The sequence was collected from a man younger than 35 in good health. V gene TRBV9 combines with J gene TRBJ1-1, with D hard to call. Sequenced sample: naive CD8+ T cells sorted from blood. This CDR3 is CASSVGGRTEAFF. DNA for the CDR3: TGTGCCAGCAGCGTAGGCGGACGTACTGAAGCTTTCTTT. Full variable domain (missing parts from reference TRBV9 and TRBJ1-1): DSGVTQTPKHLITATGQRVTLRCSPRSGDLSVYWYQQSLDQGLQFLIQYYNGEERAKGNILERFSAQQFPDLHSELNLSSLELGDSALYFCASSVGGRTEAFFGQGTRLTVV.